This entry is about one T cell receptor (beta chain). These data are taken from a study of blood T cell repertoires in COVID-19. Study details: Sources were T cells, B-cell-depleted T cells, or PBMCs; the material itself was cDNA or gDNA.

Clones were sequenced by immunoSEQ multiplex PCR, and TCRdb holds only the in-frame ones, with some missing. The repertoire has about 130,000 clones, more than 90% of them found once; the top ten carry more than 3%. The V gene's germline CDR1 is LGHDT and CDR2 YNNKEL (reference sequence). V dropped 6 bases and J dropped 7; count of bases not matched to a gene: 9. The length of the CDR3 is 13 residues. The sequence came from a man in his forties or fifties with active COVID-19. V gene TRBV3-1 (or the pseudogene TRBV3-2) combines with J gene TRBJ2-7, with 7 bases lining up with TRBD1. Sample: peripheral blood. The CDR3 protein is CASREGGAGEQYF. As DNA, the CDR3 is TGTGCCAGCAGGGAAGGGGGCGCAGGGGAGCAGTACTTC.